This T cell receptor (beta chain) was found in a study of blood T cell repertoires in COVID-19. Study-wide context: COVID-19 samples from acute and convalescent phases originated in the United States, Italy and Spain.

Method: immunoSEQ multiplex PCR; TCRdb's copy keeps in-frame clones and lacks some. Here the sample spans 250,000 to 300,000 clones, 89% being singletons. Specimen: peripheral blood. The TCR sequence derives from a man in his forties or fifties with acute or convalescent COVID-19.

The CDR3 DNA sequence: TGTGCCAGCAGCTTCAAAGGGACATTATATGGCTACACCTTC. Translated, it gives CASSFKGTLYGYTF. The chain has TRBV5-4 and TRBJ1-2; D is possibly TRBD1 (6 bases). The CDR3 has 14 residues. Trimming shortened V by 2 bases and J by 5 bases, and 13 bases separated the two germline ends. Germline V gene data show CDR1 as SGHNT and CDR2 as YYREEE (reference sequence).